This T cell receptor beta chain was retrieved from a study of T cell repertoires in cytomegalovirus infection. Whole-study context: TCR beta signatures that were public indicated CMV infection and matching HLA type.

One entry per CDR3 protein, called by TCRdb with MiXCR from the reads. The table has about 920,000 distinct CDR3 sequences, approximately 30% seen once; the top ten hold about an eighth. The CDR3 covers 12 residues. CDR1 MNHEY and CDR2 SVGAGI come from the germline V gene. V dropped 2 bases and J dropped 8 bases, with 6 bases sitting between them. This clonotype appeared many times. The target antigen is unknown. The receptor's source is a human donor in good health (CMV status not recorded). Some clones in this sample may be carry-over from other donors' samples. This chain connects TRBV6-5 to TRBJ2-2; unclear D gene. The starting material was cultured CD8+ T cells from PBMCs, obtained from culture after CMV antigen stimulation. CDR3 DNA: TGTGCCAGCAGTTACGCCGCTGGGGAGCTGTTTTTT. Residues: CASSYAAGELFF.